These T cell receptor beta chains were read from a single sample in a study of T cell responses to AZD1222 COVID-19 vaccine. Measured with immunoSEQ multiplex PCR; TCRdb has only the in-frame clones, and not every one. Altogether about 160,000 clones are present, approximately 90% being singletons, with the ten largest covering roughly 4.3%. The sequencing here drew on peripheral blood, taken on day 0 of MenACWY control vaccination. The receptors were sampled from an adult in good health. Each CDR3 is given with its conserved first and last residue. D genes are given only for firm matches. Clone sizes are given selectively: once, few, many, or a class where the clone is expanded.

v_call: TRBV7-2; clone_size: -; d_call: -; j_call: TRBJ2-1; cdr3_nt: TGTGCCAGCAGCTTAGCGGACTCCACCTACAATGAGCAGTTCTTC; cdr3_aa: CASSLADSTYNEQFF
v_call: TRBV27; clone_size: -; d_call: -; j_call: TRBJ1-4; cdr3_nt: TGTGCCAGCAGTGGCCGGGCCCCTATCAGGTGGACTAATGAAAAACTGTTTTTT; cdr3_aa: CASSGRAPIRWTNEKLFF
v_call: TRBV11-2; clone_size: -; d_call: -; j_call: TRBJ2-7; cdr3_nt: TGTGCCAGCAGCTTCGAGTGGGGGAAGACCTACGAGCAGTACTTC; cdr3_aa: CASSFEWGKTYEQYF
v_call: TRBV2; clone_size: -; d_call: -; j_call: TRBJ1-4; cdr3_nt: TGTGCCAGCACGACAACCTCTAATGAAAAACTGTTTTTT; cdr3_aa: CASTTTSNEKLFF
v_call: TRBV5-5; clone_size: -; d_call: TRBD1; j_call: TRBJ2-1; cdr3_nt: TGTGCCAGCAGACCGGGACAGGGGGCAAGATACAATGAGCAGTTCTTC; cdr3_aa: CASRPGQGARYNEQFF
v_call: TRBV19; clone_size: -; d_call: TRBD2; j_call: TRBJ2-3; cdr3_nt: TGTGCCAGTTACGGGACTAGCGGCACAGATACGCAGTATTTT; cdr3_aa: CASYGTSGTDTQYF
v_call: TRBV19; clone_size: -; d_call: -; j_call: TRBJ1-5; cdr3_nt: TGTGCCAGTAGTCCCAGGGCGGGGTTCGGGCAGCCCCAGCATTTT; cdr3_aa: CASSPRAGFGQPQHF
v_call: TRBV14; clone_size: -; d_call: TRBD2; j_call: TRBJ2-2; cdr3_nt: TGTGCCAGCAGCCACCGACTAGCGGGAGGGTCCGGGGAGCTGTTTTTT; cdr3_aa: CASSHRLAGGSGELFF
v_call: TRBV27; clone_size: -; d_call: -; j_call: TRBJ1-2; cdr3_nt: TGTGCCAGCAGTTTGGCGGGGACACGTAGTTATGGCTACACCTTC; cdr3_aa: CASSLAGTRSYGYTF
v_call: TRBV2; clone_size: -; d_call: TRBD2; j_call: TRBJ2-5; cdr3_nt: TGTGCCAGCAGGGGACTAGCGGGAGGGCCGGAGACCCAGTACTTC; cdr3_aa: CASRGLAGGPETQYF
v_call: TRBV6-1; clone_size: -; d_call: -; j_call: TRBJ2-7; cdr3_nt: TGTGCCAGCAGTGATCCGGGGAATATACTGGGCGAGCAGTACTTC; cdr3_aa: CASSDPGNILGEQYF
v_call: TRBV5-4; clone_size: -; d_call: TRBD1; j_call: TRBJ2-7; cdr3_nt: TGTGCCAGCAGCTTGGGACAGGGGGGCTCCTACGAGCAGTACTTC; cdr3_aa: CASSLGQGGSYEQYF
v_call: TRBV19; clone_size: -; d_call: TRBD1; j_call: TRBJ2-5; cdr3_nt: TGTGCCACCCAGACAGGGAACCAAGAGACCCAGTACTTC; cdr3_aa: CATQTGNQETQYF
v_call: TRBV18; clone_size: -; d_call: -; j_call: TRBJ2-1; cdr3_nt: TGTGCCAGCTCCGCCGAAAGTACCCATGAGCAGTTCTTC; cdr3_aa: CASSAESTHEQFF
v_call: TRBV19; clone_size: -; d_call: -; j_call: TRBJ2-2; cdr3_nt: TGTGCCAGTAGTATCTGGGGTGGGTCCAACACCGGGGAGCTGTTTTTT; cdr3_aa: CASSIWGGSNTGELFF
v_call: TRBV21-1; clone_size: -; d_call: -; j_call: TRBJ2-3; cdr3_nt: TGTGCCAGCAGCAAAAAGGCTAGCGGGAGAAAGTCAGATACGCAGTATTTT; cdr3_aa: CASSKKASGRKSDTQYF
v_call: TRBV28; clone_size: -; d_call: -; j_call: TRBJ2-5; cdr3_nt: TGTGCCAGCACCCTCAACCCAGGGGTACTACAAGAGACCCAGTACTTC; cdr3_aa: CASTLNPGVLQETQYF
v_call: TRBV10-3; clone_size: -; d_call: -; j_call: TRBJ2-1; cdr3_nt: TGTGCCATCAGCCGCGACAGCTACAATGAGCAGTTCTTC; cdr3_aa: CAISRDSYNEQFF
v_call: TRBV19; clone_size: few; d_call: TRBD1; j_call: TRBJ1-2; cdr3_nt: TGTGCCAGCAGCTACCGGGACAGGGGGGGCCCTAACTATGGCTACACCTTC; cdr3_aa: CASSYRDRGGPNYGYTF
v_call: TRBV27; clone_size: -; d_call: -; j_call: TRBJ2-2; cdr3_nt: TGTGCCAGCAGTTTAGGCGGGAACGGGGAGCTGTTTTTT; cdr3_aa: CASSLGGNGELFF
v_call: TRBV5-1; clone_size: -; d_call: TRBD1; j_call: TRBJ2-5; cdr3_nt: TGCGCCAGCAGCTTGGCCCAGGGGACAGGGGGGTTCGAGACCCAGTACTTC; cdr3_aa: CASSLAQGTGGFETQYF
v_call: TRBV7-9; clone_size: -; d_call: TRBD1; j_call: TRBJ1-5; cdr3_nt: TGTGCCAGCAGCCCGGACAGGGGATATCAGCCCCAGCATTTT; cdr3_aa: CASSPDRGYQPQHF
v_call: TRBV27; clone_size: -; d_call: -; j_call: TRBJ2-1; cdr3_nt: TGTGCCAGCAGTACCCAGGGGGGTGAGCAGTTCTTC; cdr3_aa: CASSTQGGEQFF
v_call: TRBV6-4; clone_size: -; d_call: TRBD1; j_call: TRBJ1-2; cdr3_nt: TGTGCCAGCAGTGCATTACCGGGACAGCCCGCGGACACCTTC; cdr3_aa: CASSALPGQPADTF
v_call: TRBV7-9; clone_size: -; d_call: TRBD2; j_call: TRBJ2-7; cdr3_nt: TGTGCCAGCAGCCCCATGGGAGGGCCCTACGAGCAGTACTTC; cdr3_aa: CASSPMGGPYEQYF
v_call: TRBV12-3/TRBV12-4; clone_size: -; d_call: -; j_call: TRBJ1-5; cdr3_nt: TGTGCCAGCAGCCGCGACCTCCAGCCCCAGCATTTT; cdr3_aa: CASSRDLQPQHF
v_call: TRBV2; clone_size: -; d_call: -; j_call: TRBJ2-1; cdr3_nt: TGTGCCAGCAGCGCTACAGGGAGCTCCTACAATGAGCAGTTCTTC; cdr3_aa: CASSATGSSYNEQFF
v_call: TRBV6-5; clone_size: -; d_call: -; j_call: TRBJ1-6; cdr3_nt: TGTGCCAGCCCCGCTGGGACTTCTGTTAATTCACCCCTCCACTTT; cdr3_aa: CASPAGTSVNSPLHF
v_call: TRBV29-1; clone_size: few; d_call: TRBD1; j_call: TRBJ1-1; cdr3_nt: TGCAGCGTTGAACAACAGGGGAGGACTTTCTTT; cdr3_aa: CSVEQQGRTFF
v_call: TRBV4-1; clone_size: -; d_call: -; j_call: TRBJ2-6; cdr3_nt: TGCGCCAGCAGCCAAAATCTTGGGAGCTCTGGGGCCAACGTCCTGACTTTC; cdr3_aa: CASSQNLGSSGANVLTF
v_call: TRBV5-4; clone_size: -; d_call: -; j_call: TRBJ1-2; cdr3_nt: TGTGCCAGCAGCTTCGGCGTCAGCTATGGCTACACCTTC; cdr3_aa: CASSFGVSYGYTF
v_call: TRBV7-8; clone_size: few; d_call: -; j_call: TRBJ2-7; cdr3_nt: TGTGCCAGCAGCTCACTGGGACTCGGGACCTACGAGCAGTACTTC; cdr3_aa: CASSSLGLGTYEQYF
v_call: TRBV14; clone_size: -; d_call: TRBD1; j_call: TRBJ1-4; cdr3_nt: TGTGCCAGCAGCCGACCGGGACAGATTAATGAAAAACTGTTTTTT; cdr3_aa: CASSRPGQINEKLFF